A single sample gave rise to the 30 T cell receptor beta chains below, sequenced in a study of Tregs in tolerant kidney transplant recipients. The table came from immunoSEQ multiplex PCR; TCRdb's copy has only in-frame clones and leaves some out. The sample gives roughly 64,000 clones, 98% of which show up once; around 0.34% is in the top ten. Here the sequenced sample was Tregs from blood, taken before the transplant. Receptor source: a human donor who received a combined kidney and bone marrow transplant.

This chain connects TRBV7-8 to TRBJ1-3, with TRBD1 matching 8 bases. V lost 5 bases and J lost 6; bases outside the gene matches: 3. The CDR3 extends over 13 amino acids. Germline assignment: CDR1 SGHVS and CDR2 FQNEAQ. CDR3 in DNA: TGTGCCAGCAGCGCGGGACAGGCAAACACCATATATTTT. This translates into CASSAGQANTIYF.

The chain joins TRBV19 to TRBJ2-1, with 9 nucleotides matching TRBD2. The CDR3 covers 14 residues. V lost 6 bases, J lost 9 bases, and 9 bases stayed unmatched. Germline assignment: CDR1 LNHDA and CDR2 SQIVND (reference sequence). The CDR3 protein is CASRGLAGSREQFF. The CDR3 DNA reads TGTGCCAGTAGAGGGCTAGCGGGATCGCGTGAGCAGTTCTTC.

This clone occurred once. This chain connects TRBV5-6 to TRBJ2-2; D is perhaps TRBD1 (5 bases). Trimming took 4 bases from V and 6 from J, leaving 25 bases between them. This CDR3 has 18 residues. Per the germline V gene, CDR1 is SGHDT and CDR2 is YYEEEE. The CDR3 region is CASSLPVRGSSYPGELFF. CDR3 DNA: TGTGCCAGCAGCCTTCCGGTTAGGGGATCCTCCTACCCCGGGGAGCTGTTTTTT.

This sequence joins TRBV19 and TRBJ2-3, with a possible D match to TRBD1 (6 bases). The CDR3 covers 15 residues. V was clipped by 5 bases and J by 2 bases, with 14 bases between them. Per the germline V gene, CDR1 is LNHDA and CDR2 is SQIVND (reference sequence). This CDR3 reads CASSQGLTYTDTQYF. The CDR3 bases are TGTGCCAGTAGTCAGGGGCTTACCTACACAGATACGCAGTATTTT. Looking up the rest from reference TRBV19 and TRBJ2-3 gives the full variable domain: DGGITQSPKYLFRKEGQNVTLSCEQNLNHDAMYWYRQDPGQGLRLIYYSQIVNDFQKGDIAEGYSVSREKKESFPLTVTSAQKNPTAFYLCASSQGLTYTDTQYFGPGTRLTVL.

This chain links TRBV5-1 with TRBJ1-1, with D tentatively TRBD1 (5 bases). The V end was cut by 0 bases, the J end by 5 bases, with 11 bases between. CDR3 size: 14 residues. CDR1 is SGHRS and CDR2 is YFSETQ in the germline V gene. CDR3 region: CASSLAAGRTEAFF. For the CDR3, the DNA is TGCGCCAGCAGCTTGGCGGCAGGGCGGACTGAAGCTTTCTTT.

The chain joins TRBV6-1 to TRBJ2-7; D gene uncertain. The V gene's germline CDR1 is MNHNS and CDR2 SASEGT. This CDR3 is 13 amino acids long. V was shortened by 7 bases and J by 0 bases, with 10 bases between the two germline ends. Written as DNA, the CDR3 is TGTGCCAGCAAATTGGGCAGCTCCTACGAGCAGTACTTC. This gives the protein CASKLGSSYEQYF.

V is TRBV9 and J is TRBJ1-1; D uncertain. Trimming took 7 bases from V and 3 from J, leaving 19 bases between them. Germline CDR1 is SGDLS and CDR2 is YYNGEE. There are 15 residues in the CDR3. CDR3 nucleotide sequence: TGTGCCAGCTCTACTGCAGAGAGGCTAGACACTGAAGCTTTCTTT. It codes for CASSTAERLDTEAFF. Combining the CDR3 with reference TRBV9 and TRBJ1-1 gives the whole variable domain DSGVTQTPKHLITATGQRVTLRCSPRSGDLSVYWYQQSLDQGLQFLIQYYNGEERAKGNILERFSAQQFPDLHSELNLSSLELGDSALYFCASSTAERLDTEAFFGQGTRLTVV.

The rearrangement joins TRBV5-4 to TRBJ1-2; D call uncertain. This CDR3 has 15 residues. The V and J ends lost 0 bases and 4 bases respectively, with 13 bases between them. The germline gives CDR1 SGHNT, CDR2 YYREEE (reference sequence). DNA for the CDR3: TGTGCCAGCAGCTTGGATTGGCAGGAGGCCTATGGCTACACCTTC. Amino acid sequence: CASSLDWQEAYGYTF.

The V and J genes are TRBV7-9 and TRBJ2-1; 7 bases align to TRBD1. This CDR3 contains 18 residues. The V gene end was trimmed by 2 bases and the J gene end by 1 base; junction bases not matched to a gene: 11. Germline assignment: CDR1 SEHNR and CDR2 FQNEAQ (reference sequence). CDR3 nucleotide sequence: TGTGCCAGCAGCTTAAGGGGTCGGAACAGGGGATCCTACAATGAGCAGTTCTTC. It specifies CASSLRGRNRGSYNEQFF.

The chain links TRBV5-1 to TRBJ1-6, with TRBD1 matching over 10 bases. With 6 bases clipped from V and 8 bases from J, the junction kept 5 bases outside the gene matches. Germline V gives CDR1 SGHRS, CDR2 YFSETQ. The CDR3 totals 14 residues. The CDR3 loop is CASKRGQGYSPLHF. CDR3 DNA: TGCGCCAGCAAACGGGGACAGGGGTATTCACCCCTCCACTTT.

The rearrangement joins TRBV18 to TRBJ2-7, with unresolved D. The V gene lost 6 bases and the J gene lost 2 bases, with 8 bases spanning the gap. Germline V lookup: CDR1 KGHSH, CDR2 LQKENI. CDR3 size: 12 residues. The CDR3 is CASSEAAYEQYF. The DNA for the CDR3 is TGTGCCAGCTCCGAAGCCGCCTACGAGCAGTACTTC.

The rearrangement links TRBV15 to TRBJ2-3; maybe TRBD2 (6 bases). The germline V and J ends were trimmed by 6 bases and 0 bases, with 19 bases remaining between them. In germline, CDR1 is LNHNV, CDR2 YYDKDF (reference sequence). CDR3 length: 17 amino acids. CDR3 DNA: TGTGCCACCAGGCCCGCCCTAGCGTTTGCTAGCACAGATACGCAGTATTTT. Protein product: CATRPALAFASTDTQYF.

The rearrangement joins TRBV28 to TRBJ1-2; D remains ambiguous. The CDR3 consists of 15 residues. The germline V and J ends were trimmed by 3 bases and 0 bases, with 11 bases remaining between them. The germline V gene has CDR1 MDHEN and CDR2 SYDVKM. CDR3 sequence reads: CASSFLGRTNYGYTF. CDR3 DNA: TGTGCCAGCAGTTTTCTCGGCAGGACTAACTATGGCTACACCTTC.

In this sample, this clone turned up once. The CDR3 bases are TGTGCCAGCAGCTTTCCGTCAGGGGGTCGGACTGAAGCTTTCTTT. Translation: CASSFPSGGRTEAFF. The V gene is TRBV7-8, the J gene TRBJ1-1; 7 bases fit TRBD1. Germline lookup yields CDR1 SGHVS and CDR2 FQNEAQ. The J segment lost 5 bases and the V segment lost 3 bases, leaving 9 bases of the junction unmatched. The CDR3 has 15 amino acids.

In this sample, this clone turned up once. The chain carries TRBV6-1 and TRBJ2-2; D is perhaps TRBD1 (6 bases). Looked up from germline, CDR1 is MNHNS and CDR2 is SASEGT. Trimming took off 0 bases at V and 4 bases at J, with 12 bases between the two ends. This CDR3 region has 16 residues. CDR3 amino acids: CASSEAGRGGTGELFF. As DNA, the CDR3 is TGTGCCAGCAGTGAAGCCGGCAGGGGCGGCACCGGGGAGCTGTTTTTT.

V and J are TRBV6-1 and TRBJ2-7; maybe TRBD1 (6 bases). The CDR3 runs 14 residues. From germline, CDR1 is MNHNS and CDR2 SASEGT. The ends were cut back, 5 bases at V and 4 bases at J, with 15 bases in the middle. Here the CDR3 DNA reads TGTGCCAGCAGTAGCAGGGGAATCGTGTACGAGCAGTACTTC. It translates to CASSSRGIVYEQYF.

The rearrangement uses TRBV28 and TRBJ2-3, with D perhaps matching TRBD2 (6 bases). The V end lost 5 bases, the J end lost 4 bases, and 10 bases lay between the germline ends. CDR1 and CDR2 from the germline V gene are MDHEN and SYDVKM. The CDR3 loop spans 13 amino acids. CDR3 sequence (DNA): TGTGCCAGCAGTAGGAGGGAAGCAGATACGCAGTATTTT. Protein product: CASSRREADTQYF.

This rearrangement joins TRBV28 to TRBJ1-1; D may be TRBD1 (6 bases). The CDR3 spans 14 residues. V dropped 5 bases and J dropped 0 bases, with 10 bases sitting between them. Germline V gene data show CDR1 as MDHEN and CDR2 as SYDVKM. The CDR3 DNA follows: TGTGCCAGCAGTCTCGGACAGATGAACACTGAAGCTTTCTTT. Translation: CASSLGQMNTEAFF.

The chain uses TRBV14 and TRBJ2-3; 11 positions agree with TRBD2. Trimming removed 3 bases from V and 4 bases from J; junction bases left unmatched: 6. CDR1 SGHDN and CDR2 FVKESK come from the germline V gene. This CDR3 comprises 16 residues. Here the CDR3 DNA reads TGTGCCAGCAGCCATACTAGCGGGAGTATATCAGATACGCAGTATTTT. Its protein is CASSHTSGSISDTQYF. Full variable domain (rest looked up from reference TRBV14 and TRBJ2-3): EAGVTQFPSHSVIEKGQTVTLRCDPISGHDNLYWYRRVMGKEIKFLLHFVKESKQDESGMPNNRFLAERTGGTYSTLKVQPAELEDSGVYFCASSHTSGSISDTQYFGPGTRLTVL.

This clone appeared once. J is TRBJ2-7 and V is TRBV7-2, with D possibly matching TRBD2 (6 bases). This CDR3 spans 15 amino acids. Germline lookup yields CDR1 SGHTA and CDR2 FQGNSA. Deletions cut 5 bases from V and 5 bases from J, with 19 bases between. CDR3 protein: CASSVRTTFSNEQYF. The CDR3 DNA is TGTGCCAGCAGCGTTAGGACTACTTTTTCTAACGAGCAGTACTTC.

The chain is built from TRBV18 and TRBJ1-1; 8 bases are shared with TRBD1. This CDR3 is built from 15 residues. Germline CDR1 and CDR2: KGHSH and LQKENI. Unmatched junction bases numbered 17, after V lost 6 bases and J lost 11 bases. The CDR3 nucleotides are TGTGCCAGCTCCCCAGGGACAGGTATGAGACGGGAGGCTTTCTTT. Protein product: CASSPGTGMRREAFF.

The chain joins TRBV2 to TRBJ1-4, with TRBD1 matching 7 bases. CDR3 length: 15 amino acids. With 5 bases clipped from V and 2 bases from J, the junction kept 5 bases outside the gene matches. The germline CDR1 and CDR2 sequences are SNHLY and FYNNEI. CDR3 protein: CASSRTGRTNEKLFF. CDR3 in DNA: TGTGCCAGCAGTAGGACAGGAAGGACTAATGAAAAACTGTTTTTT.

The chain couples TRBV5-1 to TRBJ1-2; TRBD1 matches at 12 bases. Germline CDR1 is SGHRS and CDR2 is YFSETQ. Unmatched junction bases numbered 5, after V lost 3 bases and J lost 8 bases. The length of the CDR3 is 14 residues. The CDR3 region has the DNA TGCGCCAGCAGCTCGGGACAGGGGGCGCGGGGCTACACCTTC. It is translated as CASSSGQGARGYTF.

The rearrangement joins TRBV30 to TRBJ2-3; 8 bases align to TRBD1. The germline gives CDR1 GTSNPN, CDR2 SVGIG (reference sequence). This CDR3 contains 15 residues. Unmatched junction bases numbered 7, after V lost 0 bases and J lost 5 bases. Here the CDR3 reads CAWSVRFRGQDTQYF. CDR3 bases: TGTGCCTGGAGTGTACGTTTCAGGGGGCAAGATACGCAGTATTTT.

The chain couples TRBV9 to TRBJ1-1; D is possibly TRBD1 (6 bases). The CDR3 spans 14 residues. Trimming took off 0 bases at V and 2 bases at J, with 8 bases between the two ends. CDR1 SGDLS and CDR2 YYNGEE come from the germline V gene. The CDR3 region has the DNA TGTGCCAGCAGCGTAGTGGGGGCTAACACTGAAGCTTTCTTT. This translates into CASSVVGANTEAFF.

The chain couples TRBV19 to TRBJ1-2; weak D call: TRBD1 (5 bases). There are 14 residues in the CDR3. V was pared by 3 bases and J by 3 bases, with 11 bases between. The germline V gene encodes CDR1 LNHDA and CDR2 SQIVND (reference sequence). The CDR3 reads CASSIGGTYYGYTF. The CDR3 DNA sequence: TGTGCCAGTAGTATCGGGGGGACCTACTATGGCTACACCTTC.

This chain joins TRBV4-2 and TRBJ1-2; 8 bases are a match to TRBD1. Germline CDR1 LGHNA, CDR2 YNFKEQ. Unmatched junction bases numbered 14, after V lost 0 bases and J lost 8 bases. CDR3 size: 17 residues. The CDR3 reads CASSQEGPGQGIRGYTF. The CDR3 DNA is TGTGCCAGCAGCCAAGAAGGCCCAGGACAGGGCATTCGAGGCTACACCTTC.

V gene TRBV6-5 combines with J gene TRBJ2-1; 10 nucleotides agree with TRBD1. The CDR3 is 14 amino acids. From germline, CDR1 is MNHEY and CDR2 SVGAGI. V was pared by 1 base and J by 11 bases, with 5 bases of the junction left unmatched. CDR3 residues: CASSYYRQGAQQFF. CDR3 nucleotide sequence: TGTGCCAGCAGTTACTATAGACAGGGGGCCCAGCAGTTCTTC.

The rearrangement uses TRBV18 and TRBJ2-5; TRBD1 is a possible D gene (5 bases). The CDR3 contains 13 residues. Germline V lookup: CDR1 KGHSH, CDR2 LQKENI. The V end lost 5 bases, the J end lost 2 bases, and 9 bases lay between the germline ends. Written as DNA, the CDR3 is TGTGCCAGCTCAGGGGCCGAACAAGAGACCCAGTACTTC. Amino acid sequence: CASSGAEQETQYF.

V is TRBV19 and J is TRBJ1-2; 8 positions agree with TRBD1. The CDR3 spans 15 residues. From germline, CDR1 is LNHDA and CDR2 SQIVND (reference sequence). J was trimmed by 5 bases and V by 5 bases; bases with no gene match: 10. The CDR3 DNA reads as TGTGCCAGTAGTCTTGACAGGGGAATGTGGTATGGCTACACCTTC. Residues: CASSLDRGMWYGYTF.